This entry features one TCR beta chain sequence. This clonotype was observed many times. Its antigen has not been determined. Base-call qualities are not available, and no considerably larger clone is one nucleotide away. This sample was included in a study of T cells in Graves' hyperthyroidism and ophthalmopathy (dated by TCRdb to the late 2010s). About the full investigation: Peripheral blood samples were taken at initial diagnosis, before any treatment was given. Whether ophthalmopathy could be predicted prospectively was tested in an independent validation cohort made up of under 20 hyperthyroidism patients plus 17 patients who later progressed to ophthalmopathy. The 90 or so discovery patients were randomly split 7:3 into training and test sets. The paper describes TCR Vbeta CDR3 sequencing of roughly 130 peripheral blood samples, made up of about 40 ophthalmopathy patients, 70 to 80 hyperthyroidism patients and roughly 17 progressor patients. In addition, the study compared T-cell repertoires in thyroid tissue and in blood from roughly six Graves' hyperthyroidism patients. To identify distinguishing TCR V-J signatures, a discovery cohort of some 99 patients was used, comprising under 45 with Graves' ophthalmopathy and around 57 with stable Graves' hyperthyroidism. Once sampling was done, hyperthyroidism patients were given methimazole at a starting dose of 30 mg daily, whereas ophthalmopathy patients were given high-dose intravenous methylprednisolone. Points the paper makes about the study in general: A model built on a 13 V-J signature distinguished ophthalmopathy from stable hyperthyroidism, reaching roughly 88% sensitivity and 81.08% specificity in cross-validation and 80%/75% in testing. Most expanded thyroid clonotypes (frequency above 0.001) were also found in blood, which suggests that blood repertoires may mirror thyroid immune responses. Sample size was not statistically predetermined, and blinding of investigators to group allocation was not performed. During validation, the model predicted progression to ophthalmopathy a median of roughly 7.1 months ahead of onset, with around 71% sensitivity and 72% to 85% specificity.

The TCR beta CDR3 regions were amplified from RNA transcripts. A first-round RT-PCR of the TCR CDR3 used the HTBI primer set with the Qiagen OneStep RT-PCR kit. Libraries were constructed in a second round of multiplex PCR, after which size selection and purification were carried out. Libraries were sequenced paired-end with 100 bp reads on an Illumina HiSeq2000. The authors' pipeline ran thus. SOAPnuke was used to process the raw data, removing reads that contained adapters or uncalled bases, had a mean Phred below 15, or lacked an exact match to the constant primer or identifier. High-quality paired reads were merged using COPE v1.2.5, and each unique nucleotide sequence was defined as a clonotype. Clonotypes were aligned to IMGT TRBV, TRBD and TRBJ reference segments using MiTCR v1.1. Analysis was restricted to V-J combinations with a frequency above 0.0001, which covered about 99% of repertoires. The TCS score was defined as the ratio of F50 (clonal expansion) to E x V (chaos), calculated using BLOSUM62-based TCRdist between CDR3 peptides within each V-J. Welch's t-statistics and random forest reduced approximately 520 V-J features to 10 to 15, which were used in a naive Bayes classifier (R e1071). TCRdb trimmed the raw reads at Q25, called clones with MiXCR and kept productive beta chains. Entries that share a CDR3 protein sequence are merged under the most common genes and DNA. Clone size and V and J calls follow TCRdb, not the original study. Here the sample has approximately 740,000 distinct CDR3 sequences; 13% to 15% occur a single time. The top ten clones comprise roughly 10% of the sample.

The germline V gene (reference sequence) provides CDR1 SEHNR and CDR2 FQNEAQ. Trimming accounts for 5 bases at V and 3 bases at J, while the number of junction bases matched to no gene is 7. CDR3 length: 15 amino acids, cysteine to phenylalanine. The retained sequence is limited to the CDR3, 45 bases, with the frame set at the first base. Graves' hyperthyroidism was defined as stable when no progression to ophthalmopathy occurred over 18 months of follow-up. Hyperthyroidism patients were newly diagnosed, had a disease duration of under 2 months, and were aged 18 to 65 years. Exclusion was applied to patients with uncontrolled infections, other autoimmune diseases, pregnancy or lactation. Diagnoses were established on the basis of clinical symptoms, serum thyroxine and TRAb, thyroid ultrasound, and orbital computed tomography. PBMCs were isolated from 7.5 to 10 ml of fresh peripheral blood by Ficoll-Paque density gradient centrifugation. Total RNA was extracted using Trizol reagent, and RNA quality was assessed on an Agilent 2100 Bioanalyzer.

This TCR derives from a young woman with Graves' hyperthyroidism. The V and J segments used are TRBV7-9 and TRBJ2-7; a stretch of 10 junction bases matches TRBD1. Material: blood. The DNA sequence reads TGTGCCAGCAGCCGGGGGACAGGGGTAATCTACGAGCAGTACTTC. Translation gives CASSRGTGVIYEQYF.